A single sample is the source of the 8 T cell receptor beta chains below, sequenced in a study of blood T cell repertoires in COVID-19. Clones were read by immunoSEQ multiplex PCR, and TCRdb kept only the in-frame ones, dropping some. The sample lists 290,000 or so clones; more than 85% were seen once. The sequenced material came from peripheral blood. The receptors stem from a woman in her twenties or thirties with COVID-19, enrolled during active disease.

This chain joins TRBV12-3 or TRBV12-4 and TRBJ2-7; TRBD1 might be the D (5 bases). The V and J ends lost 5 bases and 9 bases respectively, with 11 bases between them. The CDR3 covers 11 residues. The CDR3 spells CASSPSDRQYF. CDR3 sequence (DNA): TGTGCCAGCAGTCCGTCCGACAGGCAGTACTTC.

The chain carries TRBV19 and TRBJ1-1; TRBD1 matches 10 bases. Germline V CDR1 and CDR2: LNHDA, SQIVND (reference sequence). The junction had 4 bases not matched to a gene; V was cut back by 8 bases and J by 7 bases. The length of the CDR3 is 12 residues. The CDR3 nucleotides read TGTGCCAGTGACGGGGACAGGGGTGAAGCTTTCTTT. It is translated as CASDGDRGEAFF.

V is TRBV7-3 and J is TRBJ1-1, with D unresolved. Trimming removed 2 bases at V and 3 bases at J, with 10 bases between. CDR1 is SGHTA and CDR2 is FQGTGA in the germline V gene. CDR3 size: 14 residues. The CDR3 protein is CASSLDAGDTEAFF. CDR3 DNA: TGTGCCAGCAGCTTAGACGCCGGGGACACTGAAGCTTTCTTT.

The rearrangement uses TRBV6-4 and TRBJ2-4; TRBD2 aligns across 9 bases. J was trimmed by 0 bases and V by 5 bases; bases with no gene match: 5. The CDR3 totals 16 residues. Germline CDR1 is MRHNA and CDR2 is SNTAGT. CDR3 DNA sequence: TGTGCCAGCAGTTGGACTAGCGCACTAGCCAAAAACATTCAGTACTTC. It encodes CASSWTSALAKNIQYF.

The chain is built from TRBV18 and TRBJ2-7, with a weak D call TRBD2 (6 bases). The CDR3 length is 14 residues. V was clipped by 3 bases and J by 4 bases, with 13 bases between them. Per the germline V gene, CDR1 is KGHSH and CDR2 is LQKENI. CDR3 region: CASSPPGVGYEQYF. CDR3 bases: TGTGCCAGCTCACCTCCGGGGGTGGGATACGAGCAGTACTTC.

In its sample, this clone was seen once. The chain recombines TRBV7-6 with TRBJ1-2, with TRBD1 as a possible D gene (5 bases). This CDR3 contains 13 residues. The germline V gene has CDR1 SGHVS and CDR2 FNYEAQ. V was pared by 4 bases and J by 3 bases, with 9 bases between. The DNA for the CDR3 is TGTGCCAGCAGCTCCACGACAGACTATGGCTACACCTTC. Translated: CASSSTTDYGYTF.

The J gene is TRBJ1-1, the V gene TRBV11-2; D may be TRBD1 (6 bases). Germline V lookup: CDR1 SGHAT, CDR2 FQNNGV. Trimming took off 3 bases at V and 1 base at J, with 15 bases between the two ends. The CDR3 runs to 16 residues. CDR3 nucleotide sequence: TGTGCCAGCAGCTTTCGGGGGGGGCCTTCGAACACTGAAGCTTTCTTT. It specifies CASSFRGGPSNTEAFF.

With regard to this clone: The sample carries other DNA sequences with the same CDR3. The gene calls are TRBV3-1 (or the pseudogene TRBV3-2) and TRBJ1-2, with unresolved D. The CDR3 sequence is 14 residues long. Trimming took off 0 bases at V and 4 bases at J, with 9 bases between the two ends. Germline V gives CDR1 LGHDT, CDR2 YNNKEL (reference sequence). The CDR3 coding sequence is TGTGCCAGCAGCCAAGATAGTGTCTCCTATGGCTACACCTTC. Translating gives CASSQDSVSYGYTF.